Below, one TCR beta chain is given with its context. The target antigen is unknown. Roughly 9.2 milliliters was the volume of peripheral blood drawn from each donor. Extracted total RNA amounted to at least 6 micrograms for each sample. With 0 bases clipped from V and 7 bases from J, the junction kept 5 bases outside the gene matches. Germline assignment: CDR1 MGHRA and CDR2 YSYEKL. The CDR3 loop spans 15 amino acids. The source of the sample is a study of blood T cells in healthy people across ages. PCR was performed a second time for roughly 7 to 12 cycles using a sample-barcoded 5' primer and a J-beta primer mix. TCRdb re-derived calls from the 5' RACE reads in MiXCR, one entry per CDR3 protein. The table has about 1,500,000 distinct CDR3 sequences, 42% seen once; the top ten hold approximately 7.9%. Regarding the study as a whole: TCR beta diversity tracked closely with naive T cell percentage. Roughly linear declines in TCR beta diversity per million T cells occurred with age.

Input material: blood. This TCR came from a woman aged 18-30 years in good health. The V call is TRBV4-1, the J call TRBJ2-2; 7 bases map to TRBD2. This CDR3 is CASSQDSGGVGELFF. The CDR3 nucleotides read TGCGCCAGCAGCCAAGATTCGGGAGGAGTCGGGGAGCTGTTTTTT.